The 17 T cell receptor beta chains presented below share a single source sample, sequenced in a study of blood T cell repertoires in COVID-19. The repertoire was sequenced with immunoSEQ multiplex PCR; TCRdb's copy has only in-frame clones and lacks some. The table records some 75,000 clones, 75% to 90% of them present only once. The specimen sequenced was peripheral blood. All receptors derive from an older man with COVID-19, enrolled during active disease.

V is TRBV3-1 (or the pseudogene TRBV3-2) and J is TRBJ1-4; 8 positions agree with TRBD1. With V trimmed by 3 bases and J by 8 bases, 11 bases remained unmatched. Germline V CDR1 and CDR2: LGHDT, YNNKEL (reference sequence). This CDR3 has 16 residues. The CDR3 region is CASSQRGAGGNEKLFF. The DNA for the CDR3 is TGTGCCAGCAGCCAGAGAGGGGCAGGGGGCAACGAAAAACTGTTTTTT.

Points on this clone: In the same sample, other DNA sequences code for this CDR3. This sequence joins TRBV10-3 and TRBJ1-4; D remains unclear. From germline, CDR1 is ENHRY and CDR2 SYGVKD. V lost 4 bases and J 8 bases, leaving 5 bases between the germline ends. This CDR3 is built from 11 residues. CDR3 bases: TGTGCCATCAGTGGAGGGGAAAAACTGTTTTTT. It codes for CAISGGEKLFF.

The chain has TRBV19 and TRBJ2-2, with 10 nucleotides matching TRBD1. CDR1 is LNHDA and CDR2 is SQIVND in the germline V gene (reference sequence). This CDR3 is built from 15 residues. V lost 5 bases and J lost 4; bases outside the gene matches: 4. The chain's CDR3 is CASSLGDRGTGELFF. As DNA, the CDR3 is TGTGCCAGTAGTTTGGGGGACAGGGGCACCGGGGAGCTGTTTTTT.

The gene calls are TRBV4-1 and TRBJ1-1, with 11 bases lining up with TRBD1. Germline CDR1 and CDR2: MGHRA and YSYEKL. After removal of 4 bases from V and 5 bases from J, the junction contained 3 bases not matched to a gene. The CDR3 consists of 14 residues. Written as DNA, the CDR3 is TGCGCCAGCAGCCGGGGACAGGGGGGAACTGAAGCTTTCTTT. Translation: CASSRGQGGTEAFF.

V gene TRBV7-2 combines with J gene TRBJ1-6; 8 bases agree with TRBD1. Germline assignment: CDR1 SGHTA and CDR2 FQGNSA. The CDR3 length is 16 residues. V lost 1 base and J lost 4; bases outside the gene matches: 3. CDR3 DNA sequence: TGTGCCAGCAGCTTAGGCAGGGGGCCTTATAATTCACCCCTCCACTTT. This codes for CASSLGRGPYNSPLHF.

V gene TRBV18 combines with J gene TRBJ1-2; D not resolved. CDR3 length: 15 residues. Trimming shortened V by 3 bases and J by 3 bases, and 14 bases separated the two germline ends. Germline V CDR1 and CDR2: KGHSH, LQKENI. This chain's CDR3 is CASSPRVPRDYGYTF. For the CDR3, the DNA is TGTGCCAGCTCACCGAGGGTCCCAAGGGACTATGGCTACACCTTC.

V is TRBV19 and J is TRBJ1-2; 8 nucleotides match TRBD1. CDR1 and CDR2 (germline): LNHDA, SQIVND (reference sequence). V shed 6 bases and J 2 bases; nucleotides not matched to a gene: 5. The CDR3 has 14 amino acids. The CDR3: CASRRQGLNYGYTF. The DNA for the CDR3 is TGTGCCAGTAGAAGACAGGGGCTAAACTATGGCTACACCTTC.

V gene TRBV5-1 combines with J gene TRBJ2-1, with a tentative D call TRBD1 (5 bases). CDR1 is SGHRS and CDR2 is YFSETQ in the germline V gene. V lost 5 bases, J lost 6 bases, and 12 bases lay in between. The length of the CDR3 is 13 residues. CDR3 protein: CASRHGAVNEQFF. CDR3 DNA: TGCGCCAGCAGACATGGGGCGGTCAATGAGCAGTTCTTC.

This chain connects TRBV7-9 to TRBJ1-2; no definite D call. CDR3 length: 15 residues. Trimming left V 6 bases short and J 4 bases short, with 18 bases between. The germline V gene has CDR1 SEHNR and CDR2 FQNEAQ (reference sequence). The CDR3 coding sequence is TGTGCCAGCAGTCCCGGGGTCGTGACAAGCTATGGCTACACCTTC. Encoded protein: CASSPGVVTSYGYTF. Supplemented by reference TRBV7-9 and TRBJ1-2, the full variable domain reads DTGVSQNPRHKITKRGQNVTFRCDPISEHNRLYWYRQTLGQGPEFLTYFQNEAQLEKSRLLSDRFSAERPKGSFSTLEIQRTEQGDSAMYLCASSPGVVTSYGYTFGSGTRLTVV.

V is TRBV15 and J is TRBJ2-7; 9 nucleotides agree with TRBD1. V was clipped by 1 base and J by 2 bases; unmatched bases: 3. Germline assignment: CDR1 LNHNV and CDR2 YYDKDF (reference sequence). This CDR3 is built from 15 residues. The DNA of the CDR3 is TGTGCCACCAGCAGAGGGGGACAGGGCCCCTACGAGCAGTACTTC. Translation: CATSRGGQGPYEQYF.

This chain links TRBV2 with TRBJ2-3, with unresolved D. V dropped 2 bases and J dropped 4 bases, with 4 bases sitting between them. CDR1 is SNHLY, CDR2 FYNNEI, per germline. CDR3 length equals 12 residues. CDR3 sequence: CASSEISDTQYF. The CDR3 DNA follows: TGTGCCAGCAGTGAAATCTCAGATACGCAGTATTTT.

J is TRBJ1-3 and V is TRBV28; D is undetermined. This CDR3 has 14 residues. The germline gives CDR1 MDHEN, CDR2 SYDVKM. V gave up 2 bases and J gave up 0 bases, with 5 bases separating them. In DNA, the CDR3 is TGTGCCAGCAGTTTACTGTACTCTGGAAACACCATATATTTT. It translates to CASSLLYSGNTIYF.

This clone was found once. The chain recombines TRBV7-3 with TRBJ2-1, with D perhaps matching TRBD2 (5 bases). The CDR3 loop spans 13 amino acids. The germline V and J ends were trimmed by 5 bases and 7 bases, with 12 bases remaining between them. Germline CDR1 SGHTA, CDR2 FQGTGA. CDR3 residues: CASSPTSSNEQFF. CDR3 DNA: TGTGCCAGCAGCCCTACTAGTTCGAATGAGCAGTTCTTC.

CDR3 residues: CASSYAVNQPQHF. CDR3 in DNA: TGTGCCAGCAGTTACGCAGTCAATCAGCCCCAGCATTTT. The J gene is TRBJ1-5, the V gene TRBV6-5; no definite D call. V was shortened by 2 bases and J by 3 bases, with 5 bases between the two germline ends. Germline CDR1 is MNHEY and CDR2 is SVGAGI. The CDR3 is 13 amino acids.

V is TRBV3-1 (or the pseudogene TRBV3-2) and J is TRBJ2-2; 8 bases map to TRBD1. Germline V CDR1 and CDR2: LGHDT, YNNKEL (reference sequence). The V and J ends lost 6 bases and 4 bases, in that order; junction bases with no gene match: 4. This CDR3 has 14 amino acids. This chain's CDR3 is CASRSGGSTGELFF. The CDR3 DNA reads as TGTGCCAGCAGGTCAGGGGGCAGCACCGGGGAGCTGTTTTTT.

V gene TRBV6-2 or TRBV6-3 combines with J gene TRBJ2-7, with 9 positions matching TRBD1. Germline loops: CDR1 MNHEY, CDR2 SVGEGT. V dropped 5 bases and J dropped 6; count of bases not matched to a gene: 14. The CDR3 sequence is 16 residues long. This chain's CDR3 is CASSLPRTGAVSEQYF. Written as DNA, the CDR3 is TGTGCCAGCAGTCTCCCCAGGACAGGGGCAGTTTCCGAGCAGTACTTC.

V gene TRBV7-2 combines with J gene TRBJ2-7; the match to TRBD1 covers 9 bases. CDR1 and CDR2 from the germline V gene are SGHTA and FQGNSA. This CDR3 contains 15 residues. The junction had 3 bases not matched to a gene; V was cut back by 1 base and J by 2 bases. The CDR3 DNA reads TGTGCCAGCAGCTTAGAGGGGACAGGGACCTACGAGCAGTACTTC. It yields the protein CASSLEGTGTYEQYF.